This T cell receptor (beta chain) was captured by sequencing in a study of control samples from healthy donors and cancer patients. The length of the CDR3 is 15 residues. V was clipped by 2 bases and J by 5 bases, with 12 bases between them. Germline V gene data show CDR1 as MDHEN and CDR2 as SYDVKM. Only in-frame clones appear in the TCRdb table, and some are missing; sequencing was by immunoSEQ multiplex PCR. The repertoire consists of 150,000 or so clones, with roughly 93% occurring once and the leading ten covering 5% to 7%. The receptor was isolated from a man younger than 30 in good health. The V call is TRBV28, the J call TRBJ1-4; D is uncertain. Sequenced material: blood. The CDR3 is CASSLGRRVNEKLFF. The CDR3 region has the DNA TGTGCCAGCAGTTTAGGTAGGAGAGTGAATGAAAAACTGTTTTTT.